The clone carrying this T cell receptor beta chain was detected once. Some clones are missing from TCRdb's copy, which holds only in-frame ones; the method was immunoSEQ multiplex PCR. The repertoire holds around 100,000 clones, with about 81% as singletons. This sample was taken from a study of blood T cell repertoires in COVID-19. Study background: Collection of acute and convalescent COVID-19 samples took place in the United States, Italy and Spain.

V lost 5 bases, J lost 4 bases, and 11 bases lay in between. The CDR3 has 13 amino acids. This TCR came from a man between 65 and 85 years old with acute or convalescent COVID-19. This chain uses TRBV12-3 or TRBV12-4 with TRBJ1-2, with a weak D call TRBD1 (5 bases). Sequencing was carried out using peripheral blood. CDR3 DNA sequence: TGTGCCAGCAGTCCGCGACAGTCCTATGGCTACACCTTC. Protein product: CASSPRQSYGYTF.